These 5 T cell receptor beta chains share one sample of origin, sequenced in a study of CD8+ T cells in alopecia areata. cDNA serving as the sequencing template came from extracted, reverse transcribed RNA. TCRdb's table, derived via immunoSEQ multiplex PCR, lists solely in-frame clones and lacks some. The sample yields 35,000 to 50,000 clones, about two thirds seen once. Treatment defined: oral pan-JAK inhibitor, 5-10 mg twice daily. Sequenced material: CD8+ T cells sorted from blood, taken at week 4, from a patient treated with tofacitinib. These receptors were obtained from a human donor with alopecia areata.

The table lists this clone with a few counts. This chain links TRBV29-1 with TRBJ2-4, with D possibly TRBD1 on 5 matching bases. Trimming removed 3 bases at V and 11 bases at J, with 11 bases between. CDR3 length equals 11 residues. The V gene's germline CDR1 is SQVTM and CDR2 ANQGSEA. CDR3 amino acids: CSVDRSGFQYF. CDR3 sequence (DNA): TGCAGCGTTGACAGATCAGGGTTTCAGTACTTC.

The J gene is TRBJ1-5, the V gene TRBV30, with D maybe TRBD1 (5 bases). This CDR3 is built from 16 residues. V shed 2 bases and J shed 5 bases, with 19 bases lying between them. Germline values: CDR1 GTSNPN, CDR2 SVGIG (reference sequence). DNA for the CDR3: TGTGCCTGGAGTAGGGGAAACGTGGCAGTCGATCAGCCCCAGCATTTT. This encodes CAWSRGNVAVDQPQHF. The full variable domain, completed using reference TRBV30 and TRBJ1-5, is SQTIHQWPATLVQPVGSPLSLECTVEGTSNPNLYWYRQAAGRGLQLLFYSVGIGQISSEVPQNLSASRPQDRQFILSSKKLLLSDSGFYLCAWSRGNVAVDQPQHFGDGTRLSIL.

The J gene is TRBJ1-1, the V gene TRBV7-9; 8 nucleotides align to TRBD1. The CDR3 totals 14 residues. CDR1 is SEHNR, CDR2 FQNEAQ, per germline (reference sequence). Unmatched junction bases numbered 2, after V lost 4 bases and J lost 1 base. The CDR3 loop reads CASSSGTGNTEAFF. DNA for the CDR3: TGTGCCAGCAGCTCCGGGACAGGGAACACTGAAGCTTTCTTT.

This clone has more than one count but fewer than ten. The J gene is TRBJ1-1, the V gene TRBV4-3; 10 nucleotides match TRBD1. Looked up from germline, CDR1 is LGHNA and CDR2 is YSLEER. With V trimmed by 4 bases and J by 5 bases, 7 bases remained unmatched. The CDR3 totals 15 residues. The CDR3 is CASSRRGTGVTEAFF. The CDR3 DNA sequence: TGCGCCAGCAGCCGGCGAGGGACAGGGGTAACTGAAGCTTTCTTT.

The chain couples TRBV9 to TRBJ2-2, with 10 bases lining up with TRBD1. Germline V lookup: CDR1 SGDLS, CDR2 YYNGEE. The J segment lost 6 bases and the V segment lost 6 bases, leaving 11 bases of the junction unmatched. The CDR3 has 16 amino acids. CDR3 bases: TGTGCCAGCACCAAAGCCGGGACAGGGGTAGCCGGGGAGCTGTTTTTT. Protein product: CASTKAGTGVAGELFF.